This T cell receptor (beta chain) was documented in a study of blood T cell repertoires in COVID-19. Sequencing used immunoSEQ multiplex PCR; TCRdb keeps in-frame clones, though not all of them. The profile shows about 250,000 clones, around 80% of them singletons. Germline V CDR1 and CDR2: SGHRS, YFSETQ. This CDR3 comprises 10 residues. The V end lost 7 bases, the J end lost 7 bases, and 5 bases lay between the germline ends. The TCR originated in a man aged 35 to 55 who had been exposed to COVID-19. The chain links TRBV5-1 to TRBJ2-2; D unclear. Source material: PBMCs or T cells enriched from blood (not recorded which). In nucleotides, the CDR3 is TGCGCCAGCTTACTCGGGGAGCTGTTTTTT. It is translated as CASLLGELFF.